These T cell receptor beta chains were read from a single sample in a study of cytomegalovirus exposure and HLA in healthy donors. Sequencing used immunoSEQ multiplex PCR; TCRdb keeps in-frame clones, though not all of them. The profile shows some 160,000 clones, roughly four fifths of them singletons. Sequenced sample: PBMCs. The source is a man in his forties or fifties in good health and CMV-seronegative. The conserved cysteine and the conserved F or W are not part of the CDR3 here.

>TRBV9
ASSVHGTGSTDTQY
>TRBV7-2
ASRPEGRHVQPQH
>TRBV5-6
ASSPAPGQGARWTEAF
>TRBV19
ASSIGREGYNEQF
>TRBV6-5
ASRTGGTDTQY
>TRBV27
ASSLQGYGYT
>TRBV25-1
ASSLQGETQY
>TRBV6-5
ASSSERPNEQF
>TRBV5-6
ASSLMTSGLDEQF
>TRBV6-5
ASSYSWGRLYNEQF
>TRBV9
ASSVTSGKETQY
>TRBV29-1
SVGRDSYEQY
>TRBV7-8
ASSGYHAGGDQPQH
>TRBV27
ASSFGLGPYEQY
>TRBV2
ASSFTGSGAEAF
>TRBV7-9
ASSHDGGGINEKLF
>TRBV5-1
ASSLPGTGVRNEQF
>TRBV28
ASSLDSNRYGYT
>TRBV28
ASSLSGRNNEQF
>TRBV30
AWSTGNNQPQH
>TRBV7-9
ASSPKEGSTSGANVLT
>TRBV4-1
ASSQIGVSTDTQY
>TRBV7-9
ASSLGTTADEKLF
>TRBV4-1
ASSQGLAGLNTGELF
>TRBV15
ATSSPEGVDT
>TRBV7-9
ASSLSPFGEGYT
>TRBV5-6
ASSPSGRRNTEAF